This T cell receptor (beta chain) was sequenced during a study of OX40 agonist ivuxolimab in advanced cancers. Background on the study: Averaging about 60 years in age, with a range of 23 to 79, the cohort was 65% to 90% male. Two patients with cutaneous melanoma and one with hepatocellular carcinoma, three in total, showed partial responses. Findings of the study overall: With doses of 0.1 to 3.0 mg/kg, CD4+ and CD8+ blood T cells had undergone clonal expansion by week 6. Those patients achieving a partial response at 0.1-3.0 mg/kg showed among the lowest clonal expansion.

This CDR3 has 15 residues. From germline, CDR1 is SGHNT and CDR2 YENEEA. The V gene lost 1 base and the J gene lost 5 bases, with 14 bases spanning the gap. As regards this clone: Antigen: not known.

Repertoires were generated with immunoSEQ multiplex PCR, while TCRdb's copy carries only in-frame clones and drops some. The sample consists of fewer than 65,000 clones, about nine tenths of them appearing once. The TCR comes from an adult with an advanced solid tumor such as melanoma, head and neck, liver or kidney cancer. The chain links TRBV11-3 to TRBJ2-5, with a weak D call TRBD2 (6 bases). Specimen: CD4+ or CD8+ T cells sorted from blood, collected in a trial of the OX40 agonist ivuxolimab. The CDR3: CASSLGLDARETQYF. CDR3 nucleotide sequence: TGTGCCAGCAGCTTAGGACTAGATGCAAGGGAGACCCAGTACTTC.